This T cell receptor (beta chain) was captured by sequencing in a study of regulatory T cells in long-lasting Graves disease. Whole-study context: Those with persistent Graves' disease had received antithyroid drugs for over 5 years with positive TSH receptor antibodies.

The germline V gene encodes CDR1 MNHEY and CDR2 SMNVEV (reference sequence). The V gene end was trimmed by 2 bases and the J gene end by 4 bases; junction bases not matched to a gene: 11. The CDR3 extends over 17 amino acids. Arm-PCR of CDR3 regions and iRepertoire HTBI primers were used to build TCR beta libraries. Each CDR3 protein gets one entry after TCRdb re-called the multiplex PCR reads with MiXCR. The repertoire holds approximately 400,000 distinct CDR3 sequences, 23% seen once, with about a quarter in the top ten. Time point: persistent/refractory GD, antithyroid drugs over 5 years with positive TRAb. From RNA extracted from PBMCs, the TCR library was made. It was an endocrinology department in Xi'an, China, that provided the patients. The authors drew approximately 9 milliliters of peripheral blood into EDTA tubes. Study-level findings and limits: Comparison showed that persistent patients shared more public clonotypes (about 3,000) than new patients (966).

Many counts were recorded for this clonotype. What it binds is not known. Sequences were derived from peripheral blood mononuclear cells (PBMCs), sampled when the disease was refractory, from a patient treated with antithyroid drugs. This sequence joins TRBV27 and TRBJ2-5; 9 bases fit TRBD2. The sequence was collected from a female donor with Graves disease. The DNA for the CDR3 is TGTGCCAGCAGTTTAGGGTCCCGCGGGAGGGTCGCAGAGACCCAGTACTTC. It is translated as CASSLGSRGRVAETQYF.